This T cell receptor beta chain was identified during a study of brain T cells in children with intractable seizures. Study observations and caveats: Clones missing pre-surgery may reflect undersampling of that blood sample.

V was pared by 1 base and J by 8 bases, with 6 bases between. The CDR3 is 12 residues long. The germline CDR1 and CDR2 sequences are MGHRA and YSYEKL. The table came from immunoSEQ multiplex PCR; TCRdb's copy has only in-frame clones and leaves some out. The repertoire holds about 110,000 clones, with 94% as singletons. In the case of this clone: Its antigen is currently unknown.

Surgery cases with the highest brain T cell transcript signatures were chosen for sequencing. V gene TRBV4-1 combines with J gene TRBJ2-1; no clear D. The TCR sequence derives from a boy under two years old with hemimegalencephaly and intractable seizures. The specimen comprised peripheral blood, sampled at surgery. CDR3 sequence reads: CASSQAGHEQFF. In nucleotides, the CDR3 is TGCGCCAGCAGCCAAGCCGGACATGAGCAGTTCTTC.